This T cell receptor (beta chain) was found in a study of neurological immune-mediated disorders. Overall study results and limits: No expanded-clone CDR3 amino acid sequence recurred across subjects, suggesting private TCR-beta repertoires.

CD4+ or CD8+ T cells at a count of about 1 million served as input for the sorted libraries. In germline, CDR1 is LGHDT, CDR2 YNNKEL (reference sequence). The CDR3 covers 14 residues. Trimming removed 1 base at V and 10 bases at J, with 16 bases between. This clonotype came up many times. Its antigen is currently unknown. A 10-nucleotide random UMI tagged transcripts in template-switch 5'RACE cDNA synthesis. TCRdb independently ran MiXCR on the 5' RACE reads; one entry per CDR3 protein. The repertoire holds more than 30,000 distinct CDR3 sequences, with about 3.8% as singletons. Material: CD4+ T cells from blood. The gene calls are TRBV3-1 and TRBJ1-1; D possibly corresponds to TRBD1 (5 bases). The clonotype comes from a woman between 40 and 50 years old in good health. This chain's CDR3 is CASSQVEGQGAAFF. DNA of the CDR3: TGTGCCAGCAGCCAAGTGGAGGGCCAGGGAGCAGCTTTCTTT.